The 27 T cell receptor beta chains reported below all come from one sample, sequenced in a study of cytomegalovirus exposure and HLA in healthy donors. The PCR employed 60 Vbeta primers together with 13 Jbeta primers. Method: immunoSEQ multiplex PCR; TCRdb's copy keeps in-frame clones and lacks some. The data show 200,000 to 250,000 clones, approximately 88% seen once. What was sequenced was PBMCs. These receptors originate from a boy aged 2-15 years in good health and CMV-seronegative.

The chain employs TRBV28 and TRBJ2-7; 9 nucleotides align to TRBD2. The CDR3 length is 14 residues. The V gene's germline CDR1 is MDHEN and CDR2 SYDVKM. With 5 bases clipped from V and 5 bases from J, the junction kept 7 bases outside the gene matches. CDR3 sequence: CASSLASGEDEQYF. CDR3 sequence (DNA): TGTGCCAGCAGTCTCGCTAGCGGGGAGGACGAGCAGTACTTC.

The chain carries TRBV10-3 and TRBJ1-5, with D possibly TRBD1 on 5 matching bases. Germline assignment: CDR1 ENHRY and CDR2 SYGVKD. V was clipped by 2 bases and J by 0 bases, with 11 bases between them. This CDR3 region has 16 residues. CDR3 loop: CAISEGGGVSNQPQHF. Here the CDR3 DNA reads TGTGCCATCAGTGAGGGGGGAGGGGTTAGCAATCAGCCCCAGCATTTT.

This chain joins TRBV5-1 and TRBJ2-2, with 7 bases identical to TRBD2. J lost 6 bases, V lost 0 bases, and 2 bases had no gene match. The V gene's germline CDR1 is SGHRS and CDR2 YFSETQ. This CDR3 has 14 amino acids. In DNA form, the CDR3 reads TGCGCCAGCAGCTTGGGGCTAGCGGCCGGGGAGCTGTTTTTT. This sequence encodes CASSLGLAAGELFF.

The V call is TRBV9, the J call TRBJ2-5, with D possibly TRBD2 on 6 matching bases. Trimming stripped 0 bases from V and 5 bases from J, with 17 bases between. Per germline, CDR1 SGDLS and CDR2 YYNGEE. The CDR3 runs 16 residues. This CDR3 reads CASSVAPGSRGETQYF. Here the CDR3 DNA reads TGTGCCAGCAGCGTAGCTCCAGGCTCCCGGGGGGAGACCCAGTACTTC.

The chain employs TRBV15 and TRBJ2-5; 11 bases are shared with TRBD2. Germline V gene sequence: CDR1 LNHNV, CDR2 YYDKDF (reference sequence). The V gene end was trimmed by 3 bases and the J gene end by 2 bases; junction bases not matched to a gene: 2. The CDR3 sequence is 15 residues long. The CDR3 DNA is TGTGCCACCAGCAGGTTAGCGGGAGGGCAAGAGACCCAGTACTTC. Translated: CATSRLAGGQETQYF.

The genes are TRBV19 and TRBJ2-1; TRBD2 matches 10 bases. CDR3 length: 15 amino acids. Per germline, CDR1 LNHDA and CDR2 SQIVND (reference sequence). V gave up 5 bases and J gave up 7 bases; unmatched junction bases: 8. The CDR3: CASSLLAGDLNEQFF. The DNA of the CDR3 is TGTGCCAGTAGTCTCCTAGCGGGGGATCTGAATGAGCAGTTCTTC.

V gene TRBV10-3 combines with J gene TRBJ2-7, with TRBD2 matching 8 bases. This CDR3 is 13 amino acids long. V lost 2 bases, J lost 5 bases, and 2 bases stayed unmatched. The V gene's germline CDR1 is ENHRY and CDR2 SYGVKD. The CDR3 DNA sequence: TGTGCCATCAGTGAGAGCGGGGGCAACGAGCAGTACTTC. Its protein product is CAISESGGNEQYF.

This chain joins TRBV5-1 and TRBJ2-3; D gene unclear. There are 15 residues in the CDR3. V lost 0 bases and J 0 bases, leaving 8 bases between the germline ends. Per the germline V gene, CDR1 is SGHRS and CDR2 is YFSETQ. The CDR3: CASSLAGFSTDTQYF. The CDR3 DNA follows: TGCGCCAGCAGCTTGGCGGGTTTCAGCACAGATACGCAGTATTTT. Full variable domain (outside the CDR3, taken from reference TRBV5-1 and TRBJ2-3): KAGVTQTPRYLIKTRGQQVTLSCSPISGHRSVSWYQQTPGQGLQFLFEYFSETQRNKGNFPGRFSGRQFSNSRSEMNVSTLELGDSALYLCASSLAGFSTDTQYFGPGTRLTVL.

V gene TRBV7-6 combines with J gene TRBJ2-1, with D tentatively TRBD1 (5 bases). The V gene lost 1 base and the J gene lost 2 bases, with 9 bases spanning the gap. The V gene's germline CDR1 is SGHVS and CDR2 FNYEAQ. The CDR3 loop spans 15 amino acids. DNA for the CDR3: TGTGCCAGCAGCTTAGATTGGGGCCCCTACAATGAGCAGTTCTTC. It yields the protein CASSLDWGPYNEQFF.

The chain links TRBV13 to TRBJ2-2; D perhaps matches TRBD1 (5 bases). The CDR3 spans 14 residues. The germline CDR1 and CDR2 sequences are PRHDT and FYEKMQ (reference sequence). V was shortened by 5 bases and J by 4 bases, with 11 bases between the two germline ends. CDR3 DNA sequence: TGTGCCAGCAGCCCCCCAGGGCGCACCGGGGAGCTGTTTTTT. Translation gives CASSPPGRTGELFF.

This clone was seen just once. The rearrangement uses TRBV2 and TRBJ2-2; 7 nucleotides align to TRBD1. The CDR3 covers 15 residues. Germline V lookup: CDR1 SNHLY, CDR2 FYNNEI. V lost 5 bases, J lost 7 bases, and 10 bases stayed unmatched. The CDR3 is CASSFGRGLDGELFF. The CDR3 DNA is TGTGCCAGCAGTTTCGGTAGGGGGCTGGACGGGGAGCTGTTTTTT.

The CDR3 loop is CASAGTGELFF. The CDR3 DNA sequence: TGTGCCAGCGCTGGCACCGGGGAGCTGTTTTTT. This chain links TRBV10-3 with TRBJ2-2; D unresolved. CDR3 length: 11 amino acids. CDR1 and CDR2 from the germline V gene are ENHRY and SYGVKD. V lost 10 bases, J lost 4 bases, and 7 bases lay in between.

This clone was picked up one time. The CDR3 coding sequence is TGTGCCAGCAGTATGCGGGGGTACAATGAGCAGTTCTTC. This encodes CASSMRGYNEQFF. This rearrangement joins TRBV27 to TRBJ2-1, with 7 nucleotides matching TRBD2. This CDR3 comprises 13 residues. J was trimmed by 4 bases and V by 5 bases; bases with no gene match: 2. Germline lookup yields CDR1 MNHEY and CDR2 SMNVEV (reference sequence).

This clone was counted only a few times. J is TRBJ2-2 and V is TRBV7-3; D call uncertain. V dropped 1 base and J dropped 1 base, with 4 bases sitting between them. The CDR3 runs 14 residues. The V gene's germline CDR1 is SGHTA and CDR2 FQGTGA. Written as DNA, the CDR3 is TGTGCCAGCAGCTTAAACAGGAACACCGGGGAGCTGTTTTTT. This sequence encodes CASSLNRNTGELFF.

The chain combines TRBV4-1 with TRBJ2-7; D is ambiguous. CDR1 and CDR2 (germline): MGHRA, YSYEKL. Trimming removed 0 bases from V and 0 bases from J, with 15 bases in between. There are 17 residues in the CDR3. Written as DNA, the CDR3 is TGCGCCAGCAGCCAAGACCCCATTGGGCAGTCCTCCTACGAGCAGTACTTC. It specifies CASSQDPIGQSSYEQYF.

This clone has just a few counts. V usage is TRBV7-3 and J usage is TRBJ1-2; 8 bases map to TRBD1. Per germline, CDR1 SGHTA and CDR2 FQGTGA. The length of the CDR3 is 15 residues. Germline trimming cut 3 bases from V and 2 bases from J; bases unmatched to any gene: 5. The CDR3 DNA is TGTGCCAGCAGCTTCTTCAGGGGGCCCAACTATGGCTACACCTTC. Translation: CASSFFRGPNYGYTF.

The chain uses TRBV5-1 and TRBJ1-1, with 8 bases lining up with TRBD1. This CDR3 has 17 amino acids. Germline trimming cut 4 bases from V and 0 bases from J; bases unmatched to any gene: 11. Germline CDR1 SGHRS, CDR2 YFSETQ. The CDR3 here is CASSKGQGRGLNTEAFF. Here the CDR3 DNA reads TGCGCCAGCAGCAAAGGACAGGGCAGGGGGTTGAACACTGAAGCTTTCTTT. Filled out from reference TRBV5-1 and TRBJ1-1, the complete variable domain reads KAGVTQTPRYLIKTRGQQVTLSCSPISGHRSVSWYQQTPGQGLQFLFEYFSETQRNKGNFPGRFSGRQFSNSRSEMNVSTLELGDSALYLCASSKGQGRGLNTEAFFGQGTRLTVV.

In its sample, this clone was seen a few times. The chain joins TRBV10-3 to TRBJ1-1, with a possible D match to TRBD1 (5 bases). The germline V and J ends were trimmed by 3 bases and 4 bases, with 9 bases remaining between them. CDR3 length equals 13 residues. CDR1 and CDR2 (germline): ENHRY, SYGVKD. CDR3 amino acids: CAISDGRGTEAFF. CDR3 nucleotides: TGTGCCATCAGTGATGGGAGGGGCACTGAAGCTTTCTTT.

This chain connects TRBV2 to TRBJ2-2; 10 bases agree with TRBD2. The CDR3 extends over 16 amino acids. Looked up from germline, CDR1 is SNHLY and CDR2 is FYNNEI. V was pared by 5 bases and J by 4 bases, with 7 bases of the junction left unmatched. CDR3 coding DNA: TGTGCCAGCAGTCGGACTAGCGGACGTACCACCGGGGAGCTGTTTTTT. Amino acids: CASSRTSGRTTGELFF. Using reference TRBV2 and TRBJ2-2 for the parts outside the CDR3, the full variable domain is EPEVTQTPSHQVTQMGQEVILRCVPISNHLYFYWYRQILGQKVEFLVSFYNNEISEKSEIFDDQFSVERPDGSNFTLKIRSTKLEDSAMYFCASSRTSGRTTGELFFGEGSRLTVL.

This clone was observed a handful of times. This chain connects TRBV5-4 to TRBJ2-2; 9 bases match TRBD2. The CDR3 length is 16 residues. V was clipped by 4 bases and J by 7 bases; unmatched bases: 11. The germline V gene has CDR1 SGHNT and CDR2 YYREEE (reference sequence). The chain's CDR3 is CASSPSLAGVNGELFF. The CDR3, as DNA: TGTGCCAGCAGCCCGAGCTTAGCGGGGGTTAACGGGGAGCTGTTTTTT.

This rearrangement joins TRBV5-1 to TRBJ1-2; maybe TRBD1 (5 bases). The V and J ends lost 2 bases and 4 bases respectively, with 15 bases between them. CDR1 and CDR2 (germline): SGHRS, YFSETQ. The CDR3 is made up of 15 amino acids. The DNA for the CDR3 is TGCGCCAGCAGCTTAACAGACAGTTGGACCTATGGCTACACCTTC. Amino acids: CASSLTDSWTYGYTF.

V usage is TRBV19 and J usage is TRBJ1-1; D not resolved. The CDR3 consists of 12 residues. In germline, CDR1 is LNHDA, CDR2 SQIVND (reference sequence). Trimming took 6 bases from V and 7 from J, leaving 12 bases between them. CDR3 nucleotide sequence: TGTGCCAGTAGCCTCGGGAGTATTGAAGCTTTCTTT. This sequence encodes CASSLGSIEAFF. Looking up the rest from reference TRBV19 and TRBJ1-1 gives the full variable domain: DGGITQSPKYLFRKEGQNVTLSCEQNLNHDAMYWYRQDPGQGLRLIYYSQIVNDFQKGDIAEGYSVSREKKESFPLTVTSAQKNPTAFYLCASSLGSIEAFFGQGTRLTVV.

V and J are TRBV5-6 and TRBJ2-5, with no clear D. The CDR3 loop spans 13 amino acids. CDR1 is SGHDT, CDR2 YYEEEE, per germline. Trimming stripped 2 bases from V and 2 bases from J, with 7 bases between. As DNA, the CDR3 is TGTGCCAGCAGCTTTTCGCAGCAAGAGACCCAGTACTTC. Residues: CASSFSQQETQYF.

This chain connects TRBV30 to TRBJ1-2, with TRBD1 matching 8 bases. The length of the CDR3 is 13 residues. Losses at the gene ends were 0 bases for V and 10 bases for J; bases not matched to a gene: 7. CDR1 GTSNPN and CDR2 SVGIG come from the germline V gene (reference sequence). The CDR3 DNA is TGTGCCTGGAGTGTACAGGGACAGGTACCCTACACCTTC. Its protein product is CAWSVQGQVPYTF. Full variable domain (outside the CDR3, taken from reference TRBV30 and TRBJ1-2): SQTIHQWPATLVQPVGSPLSLECTVEGTSNPNLYWYRQAAGRGLQLLFYSVGIGQISSEVPQNLSASRPQDRQFILSSKKLLLSDSGFYLCAWSVQGQVPYTFGSGTRLTVV.

J is TRBJ2-7 and V is TRBV2, with a weak D call TRBD2 (5 bases). Trimming removed 8 bases at V and 2 bases at J, with 19 bases between. Looked up from germline, CDR1 is SNHLY and CDR2 is FYNNEI. The CDR3 runs to 15 residues. The CDR3 nucleotides are TGTGCCAGCTATACACTAGGCGCGACCCCCTACGAGCAGTACTTC. Translated: CASYTLGATPYEQYF.

There are a few counts of this clone. V usage is TRBV13 and J usage is TRBJ1-2, with TRBD1 as a possible D gene (5 bases). This CDR3 contains 15 residues. CDR1 PRHDT and CDR2 FYEKMQ come from the germline V gene (reference sequence). The V gene lost 5 bases and the J gene lost 8 bases, with 21 bases spanning the gap. The CDR3 nucleotides read TGTGCCAGCAGCCCATCCGACAGCCCGGCTTTGGGCTACACCTTC. Protein product: CASSPSDSPALGYTF.

The chain combines TRBV19 with TRBJ2-7, with 7 bases lining up with TRBD1. V shed 8 bases and J 12 bases; nucleotides not matched to a gene: 13. The CDR3 sequence is 12 residues long. Germline V lookup: CDR1 LNHDA, CDR2 SQIVND (reference sequence). The CDR3 here is CASFDNRGNLYF. In nucleotides, the CDR3 is TGTGCCAGTTTCGATAACAGGGGAAATCTGTACTTC.